The 17 T cell receptor beta chains reported below all come from one sample, sequenced in a study of T cell clusters in autoimmune cytopenias. TRB was amplified by touch-down multiplex PCR, primer pools A and B combined. TCRdb reanalyzed the multiplex PCR reads, giving one entry per CDR3 protein sequence and no DNA. Its clone listing holds a few thousand distinct CDR3 sequences. TRB amplification used roughly 250 ng of peripheral blood genomic DNA. Input material: peripheral blood. These receptors were collected from a human donor with an autoimmune cytopenia or autoimmune hepatitis (not recorded which).

According to its frequency, this clonotype is medium-sized. The chain employs TRBV18 and TRBJ2-6; there is no DNA to check the TCRdb D call of TRBD1. The germline V gene encodes CDR1 KGHSH and CDR2 LQKENI. This CDR3 is 16 amino acids long. This CDR3 reads CASSPRDRAGANVLTF.

The chain carries TRBV7-6 and TRBJ1-2; TCRdb selects TRBD1, and the lack of DNA leaves this call unchecked. Germline V CDR1 and CDR2: SGHVS, FNYEAQ. The length of the CDR3 is 13 residues. Here the CDR3 reads CASSFGTGEGYTF.

The chain recombines TRBV6-5 with TRBJ1-1. The CDR3 is 13 amino acids. CDR1 and CDR2 from the germline V gene are MNHEY and SVGAGI. The CDR3 sequence: CASSYSWNNEAFF.

In terms of frequency, this clonotype is medium-sized. The chain carries TRBV6-5 and TRBJ2-3; TCRdb outputs TRBD2, but without DNA this stays unchecked. CDR3 length: 17 amino acids. CDR1 and CDR2 from the germline V gene are MNHEY and SVGAGI. CDR3 protein: CASSFVTSGRARDTQYF.

By frequency, this clonotype registers medium-sized (0.01 to 0.1%). V usage is TRBV6-5 and J usage is TRBJ2-6. This CDR3 spans 15 amino acids. Germline V gene sequence: CDR1 MNHEY, CDR2 SVGAGI. The CDR3 loop is CASSYQVTGANVLTF.

Judged by frequency, this clonotype is medium-sized. The chain links TRBV27 to TRBJ2-1; TCRdb names TRBD1, which stays unverified in the absence of DNA. CDR3 length: 15 amino acids. CDR1 is MNHEY, CDR2 SMNVEV, per germline (reference sequence). The CDR3 protein is CASSLGQGTYNEQFF.

By frequency, this clonotype is medium-sized. J is TRBJ1-2 and V is TRBV5-5. In germline, CDR1 is SGHKS, CDR2 YYEKEE (reference sequence). This CDR3 contains 13 residues. This CDR3 reads CASSLGQSYGYTF. Full variable domain (remainder filled in from reference TRBV5-5 and TRBJ1-2): DAGVTQSPTHLIKTRGQQVTLRCSPISGHKSVSWYQQVLGQGPQFIFQYYEKEERGRGNFPDRFSARQFPNYSSELNVNALLLGDSALYLCASSLGQSYGYTFGSGTRLTVV.

V is TRBV30 and J is TRBJ1-2. The CDR3 has 15 amino acids. Germline values: CDR1 GTSNPN, CDR2 SVGIG (reference sequence). CDR3 amino acids: CAWMRDRATNYGYTF.

The V call is TRBV7-2, the J call TRBJ2-7. This CDR3 region has 14 residues. CDR1 is SGHTA, CDR2 FQGNSA, per germline. The CDR3 here is CASSPRRGPYEQYF.

Its frequency marks this clonotype as medium-sized (0.01 to 0.1%). This chain connects TRBV5-4 to TRBJ2-5; TCRdb calls TRBD1, which cannot be checked without DNA. The CDR3 covers 14 residues. Germline V CDR1 and CDR2: SGHNT, YYREEE (reference sequence). The chain's CDR3 is CASSPTGVQETQYF. The variable domain in full, completed from reference TRBV5-4 and TRBJ2-5, reads ETGVTQSPTHLIKTRGQQVTLRCSSQSGHNTVSWYQQALGQGPQFIFQYYREEENGRGNFPPRFSGLQFPNYSSELNVNALELDDSALYLCASSPTGVQETQYFGPGTRLLVL.

This clonotype ranks as medium-sized in terms of frequency. The V and J genes are TRBV6-1 and TRBJ2-7. The germline CDR1 and CDR2 sequences are MNHNS and SASEGT. CDR3 length: 12 residues. Here the CDR3 reads CASSETSGEQYF.

This clonotype is identified as medium-sized (0.01 to 0.1%) from frequency. This chain uses TRBV30 with TRBJ1-6; the TCRdb call, TRBD1, lacks DNA for checking. There are 14 residues in the CDR3. Per germline, CDR1 GTSNPN and CDR2 SVGIG (reference sequence). Here the CDR3 reads CASRDSGGNSPLHF. Variable domain in full (rest from reference TRBV30 and TRBJ1-6): SQTIHQWPATLVQPVGSPLSLECTVEGTSNPNLYWYRQAAGRGLQLLFYSVGIGQISSEVPQNLSASRPQDRQFILSSKKLLLSDSGFYLCASRDSGGNSPLHFGNGTRLTVT.

The chain combines TRBV10-1 with TRBJ2-7; no DNA is available, so the TRBD1 call from TCRdb remains unchecked. This CDR3 has 18 amino acids. Germline CDR1 and CDR2: WNHNN and SYGVQD (reference sequence). CDR3 in amino acids: CASARDREELIASYEQYF.

The chain combines TRBV5-1 with TRBJ1-2; there is no DNA to check the TCRdb D call of TRBD1. CDR1 and CDR2 from the germline V gene are SGHRS and YFSETQ. The CDR3 extends over 13 amino acids. CDR3: CASSLGQGRGYTF.

Its frequency marks this clonotype as medium-sized. This chain joins TRBV19 and TRBJ1-1; lacking DNA, the TRBD1 call made by TCRdb goes unchecked. CDR1 and CDR2 from the germline V gene are LNHDA and SQIVND (reference sequence). The CDR3 contains 14 residues. The CDR3 loop is CASTERGPNTEAFF.

V usage is TRBV15 and J usage is TRBJ2-2; the TRBD1 assignment by TCRdb is unverifiable without DNA. The CDR3 consists of 16 residues. Germline lookup yields CDR1 LNHNV and CDR2 YYDKDF (reference sequence). CDR3: CATSRLRGPNTGELFF.

The chain links TRBV6-1 to TRBJ2-3; checking the TCRdb D call of TRBD2 is not possible without DNA. Per the germline V gene, CDR1 is MNHNS and CDR2 is SASEGT. CDR3 size: 19 residues. CDR3 loop: CASSRPGLAESMGPDTQYF.